The 9 T cell receptor beta chains given below trace back to one sample, sequenced in a study of Ad26.COV2.S vaccination and SARS-CoV-2 variants. Sequencing used immunoSEQ multiplex PCR; TCRdb keeps in-frame clones, though not all of them. The sample holds 410,000 or so clones, 90% seen once. The treatment: approximately 18 received Ad26.COV2.S at low or high dose, single or two shots; about 5 received placebo; per-sample allocation not given. Specimens were obtained on day 63 following the first vaccine or placebo injection. This sample comprised peripheral blood, obtained in a trial of Ad26.COV2.S vaccine versus placebo. All receptors derive from a person aged 18-65 years who received the Ad26.COV2.S COVID-19 vaccine or a placebo.

V and J are TRBV19 and TRBJ2-2; TRBD2 might be the D (5 bases). Trimming took 3 bases from V and 7 from J, leaving 6 bases between them. The CDR3 is made up of 12 amino acids. Germline V CDR1 and CDR2: LNHDA, SQIVND (reference sequence). DNA for the CDR3: TGTGCCAGTAGTATGCGGGTCGGGGAGCTGTTTTTT. It yields the protein CASSMRVGELFF.

The V call is TRBV6-5, the J call TRBJ2-7; TRBD2 might be the D (6 bases). CDR3 size: 15 residues. Germline assignment: CDR1 MNHEY and CDR2 SVGAGI. The V end lost 4 bases, the J end lost 3 bases, and 16 bases lay between the germline ends. The CDR3: CASSFQEGLHYEQYF. The DNA of the CDR3 is TGTGCCAGCAGTTTCCAAGAGGGACTCCACTACGAGCAGTACTTC.

V gene TRBV28 combines with J gene TRBJ1-1, with 7 bases fitting TRBD1. This CDR3 is built from 14 residues. The trim removed 2 bases at V and 1 base at J, leaving 1 base unmatched. The germline V gene encodes CDR1 MDHEN and CDR2 SYDVKM. In DNA form, the CDR3 reads TGTGCCAGCAGTTTAGGGACAGAGAACACTGAAGCTTTCTTT. This translates into CASSLGTENTEAFF.

The rearrangement links TRBV20-1 to TRBJ2-7; D is undetermined. CDR3 length: 11 amino acids. CDR1 and CDR2 from the germline V gene are DFQATT and SNEGSKA (reference sequence). With 3 bases removed from V and 3 bases from J, the gap between germline ends came to 6 bases. The CDR3: CSASVLYEQYF. The CDR3 coding sequence is TGCAGTGCTAGCGTACTCTACGAGCAGTACTTC.

The V gene is TRBV18, the J gene TRBJ1-2, with no clear D. Trimming removed 1 base at V and 2 bases at J, with 14 bases between. The CDR3 length is 16 residues. From germline, CDR1 is KGHSH and CDR2 LQKENI. This CDR3 reads CASSPLMQDYNYGYTF. Here the CDR3 DNA reads TGTGCCAGCTCACCACTTATGCAGGATTACAACTATGGCTACACCTTC.

The chain joins TRBV20-1 to TRBJ1-5, with a possible D match to TRBD1 (5 bases). CDR3 length: 14 residues. Germline V CDR1 and CDR2: DFQATT, SNEGSKA (reference sequence). Trimming took 3 bases from V and 3 from J, leaving 12 bases between them. CDR3 DNA: TGCAGTGCTAGTGAAGGGGCTAACAATCAGCCCCAGCATTTT. The encoded protein is CSASEGANNQPQHF.

J is TRBJ2-3 and V is TRBV6-4; D uncertain. The CDR3 runs to 15 residues. Between the trimmed V and J ends, which lost 6 bases and 3 bases, there was a span of 16 bases. The germline V gene has CDR1 MRHNA and CDR2 SNTAGT. In DNA, the CDR3 is TGTGCCAGCAGCGATCCCTGGCGAGAGACAGATACGCAGTATTTT. Translating gives CASSDPWRETDTQYF.

The chain carries TRBV11-2 and TRBJ2-7, with unresolved D. Germline CDR1 reads SGHAT; CDR2 reads FQNNGV. V dropped 4 bases and J dropped 3 bases, with 10 bases sitting between them. CDR3 length: 13 amino acids. CDR3 residues: CASSSPASYEQYF. Here the CDR3 DNA reads TGTGCCAGCAGCTCCCCAGCGAGCTACGAGCAGTACTTC.

The chain combines TRBV9 with TRBJ2-5; D is perhaps TRBD2 (6 bases). V was trimmed by 4 bases and J by 5 bases, leaving 15 bases between them. CDR3 length: 14 residues. Per the germline V gene, CDR1 is SGDLS and CDR2 is YYNGEE. For the CDR3, the DNA is TGTGCCAGCAGCCCTCGGAGGGCTGGGGAGACCCAGTACTTC. It codes for CASSPRRAGETQYF.